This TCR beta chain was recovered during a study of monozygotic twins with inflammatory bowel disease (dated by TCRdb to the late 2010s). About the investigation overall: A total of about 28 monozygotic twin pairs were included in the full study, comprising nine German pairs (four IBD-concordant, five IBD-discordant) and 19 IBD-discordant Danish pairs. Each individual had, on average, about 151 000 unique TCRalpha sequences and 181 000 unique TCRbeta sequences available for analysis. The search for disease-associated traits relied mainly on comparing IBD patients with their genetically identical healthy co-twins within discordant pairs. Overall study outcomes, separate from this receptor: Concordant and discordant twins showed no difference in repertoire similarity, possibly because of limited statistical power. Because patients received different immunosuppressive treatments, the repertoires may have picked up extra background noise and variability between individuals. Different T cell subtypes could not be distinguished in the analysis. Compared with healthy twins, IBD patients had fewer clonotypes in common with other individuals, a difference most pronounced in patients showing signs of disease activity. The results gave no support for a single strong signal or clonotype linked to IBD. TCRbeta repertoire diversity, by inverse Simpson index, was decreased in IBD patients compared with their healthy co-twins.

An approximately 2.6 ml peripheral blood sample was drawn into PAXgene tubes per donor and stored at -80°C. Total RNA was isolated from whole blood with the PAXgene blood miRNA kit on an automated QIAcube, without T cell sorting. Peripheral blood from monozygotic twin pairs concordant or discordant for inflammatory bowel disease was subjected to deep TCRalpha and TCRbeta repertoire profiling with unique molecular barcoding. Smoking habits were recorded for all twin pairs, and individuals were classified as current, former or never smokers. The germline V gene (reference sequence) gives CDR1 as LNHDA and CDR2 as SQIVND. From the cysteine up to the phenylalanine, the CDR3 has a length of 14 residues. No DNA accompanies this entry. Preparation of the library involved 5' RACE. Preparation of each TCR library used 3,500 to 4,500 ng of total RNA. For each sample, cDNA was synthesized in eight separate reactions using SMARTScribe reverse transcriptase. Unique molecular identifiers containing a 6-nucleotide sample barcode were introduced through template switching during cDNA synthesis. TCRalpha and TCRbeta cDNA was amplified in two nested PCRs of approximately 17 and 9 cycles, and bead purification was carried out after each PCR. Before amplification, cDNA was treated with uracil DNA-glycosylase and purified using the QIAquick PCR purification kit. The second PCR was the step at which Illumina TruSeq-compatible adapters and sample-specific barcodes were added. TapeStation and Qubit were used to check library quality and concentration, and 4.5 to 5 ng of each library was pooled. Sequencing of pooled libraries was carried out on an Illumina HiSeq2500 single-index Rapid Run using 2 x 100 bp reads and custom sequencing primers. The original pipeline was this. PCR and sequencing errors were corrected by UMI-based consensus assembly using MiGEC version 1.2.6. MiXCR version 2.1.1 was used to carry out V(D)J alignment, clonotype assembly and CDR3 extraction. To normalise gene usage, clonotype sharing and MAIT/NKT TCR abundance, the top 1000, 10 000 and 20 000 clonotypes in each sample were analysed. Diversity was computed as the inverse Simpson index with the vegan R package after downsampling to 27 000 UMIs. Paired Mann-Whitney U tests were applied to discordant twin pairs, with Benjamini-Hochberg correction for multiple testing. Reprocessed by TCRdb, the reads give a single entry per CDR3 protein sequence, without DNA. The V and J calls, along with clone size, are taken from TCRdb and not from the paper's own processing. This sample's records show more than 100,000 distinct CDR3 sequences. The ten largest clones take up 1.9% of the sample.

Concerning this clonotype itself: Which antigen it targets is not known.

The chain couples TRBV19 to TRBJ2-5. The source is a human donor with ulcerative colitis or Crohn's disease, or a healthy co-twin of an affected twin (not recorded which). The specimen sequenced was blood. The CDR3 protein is CASSQRGLQETQYF.